This T cell receptor (beta chain) was sequenced during a study of cytomegalovirus exposure and HLA in healthy donors. The CDR3 is 15 residues long. Germline-derived CDR1 and CDR2 are MNHEY and SVGAGI. V dropped 4 bases and J dropped 2 bases, with 15 bases sitting between them. PCR involved 60 Vbeta and 13 Jbeta primers. Profiling relied on immunoSEQ multiplex PCR, and the TCRdb table lists in-frame clones only, not all of them. The profile shows tens of thousands of clones, 77% of them singletons. The receptor was isolated from a woman in her thirties or forties in good health and CMV-seropositive. The chain uses TRBV6-5 and TRBJ2-7, with a weak D call TRBD2 (6 bases). Input material: PBMCs. CDR3 nucleotide sequence: TGTGCCAGCAGTTCTTCTTCCGGGGGAGCCTACGAGCAGTACTTC. This gives the protein CASSSSSGGAYEQYF.